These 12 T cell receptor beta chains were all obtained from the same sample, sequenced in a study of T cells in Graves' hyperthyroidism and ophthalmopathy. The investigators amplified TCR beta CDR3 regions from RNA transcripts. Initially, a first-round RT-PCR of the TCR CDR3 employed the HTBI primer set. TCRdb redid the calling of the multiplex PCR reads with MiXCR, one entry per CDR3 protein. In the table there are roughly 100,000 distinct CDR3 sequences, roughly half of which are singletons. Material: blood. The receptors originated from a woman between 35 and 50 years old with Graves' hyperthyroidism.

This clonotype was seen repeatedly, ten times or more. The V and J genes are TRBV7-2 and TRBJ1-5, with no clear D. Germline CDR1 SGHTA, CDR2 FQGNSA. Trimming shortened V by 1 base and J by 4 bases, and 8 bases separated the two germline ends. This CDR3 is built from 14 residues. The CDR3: CASSLVSRNQPQHF. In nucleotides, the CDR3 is TGTGCCAGCAGCTTAGTCAGCAGAAATCAGCCCCAGCATTTT.

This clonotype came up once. The CDR3: CAISDLQYEQYF. DNA for the CDR3: TGTGCCATCAGTGATTTGCAGTACGAGCAGTACTTC. V is TRBV10-3 and J is TRBJ2-7; D is undetermined. The V gene lost 3 bases and the J gene lost 4 bases, with 7 bases spanning the gap. Germline V gene sequence: CDR1 ENHRY, CDR2 SYGVKD. The CDR3 has 12 amino acids.

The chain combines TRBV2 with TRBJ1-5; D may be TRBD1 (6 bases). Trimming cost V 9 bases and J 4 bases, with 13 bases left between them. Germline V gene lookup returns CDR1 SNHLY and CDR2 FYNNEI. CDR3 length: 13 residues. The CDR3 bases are TGTGCCAGTGAAGGGGGGCTGAATCAGCCCCAGCATTTT. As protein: CASEGGLNQPQHF. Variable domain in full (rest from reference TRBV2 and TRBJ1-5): EPEVTQTPSHQVTQMGQEVILRCVPISNHLYFYWYRQILGQKVEFLVSFYNNEISEKSEIFDDQFSVERPDGSNFTLKIRSTKLEDSAMYFCASEGGLNQPQHFGDGTRLSIL.

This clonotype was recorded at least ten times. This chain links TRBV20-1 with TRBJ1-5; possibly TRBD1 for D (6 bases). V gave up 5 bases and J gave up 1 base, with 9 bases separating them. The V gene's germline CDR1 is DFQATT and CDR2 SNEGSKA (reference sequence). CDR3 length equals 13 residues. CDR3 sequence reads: CSAQGHSNQPQHF. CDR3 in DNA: TGCAGTGCTCAGGGGCACAGCAATCAGCCCCAGCATTTT.

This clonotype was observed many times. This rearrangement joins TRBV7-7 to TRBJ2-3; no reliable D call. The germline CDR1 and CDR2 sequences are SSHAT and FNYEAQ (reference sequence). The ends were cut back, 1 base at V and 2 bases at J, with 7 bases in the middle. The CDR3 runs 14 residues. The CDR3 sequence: CASSLESLTDTQYF. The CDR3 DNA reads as TGTGCCAGCAGCTTAGAGTCTCTCACAGATACGCAGTATTTT.

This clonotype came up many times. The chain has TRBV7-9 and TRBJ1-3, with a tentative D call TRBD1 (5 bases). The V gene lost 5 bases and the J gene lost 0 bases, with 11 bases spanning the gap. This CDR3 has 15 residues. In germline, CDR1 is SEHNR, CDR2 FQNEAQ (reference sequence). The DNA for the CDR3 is TGTGCCAGCAGCGGGGGGGGATACTCTGGAAACACCATATATTTT. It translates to CASSGGGYSGNTIYF.

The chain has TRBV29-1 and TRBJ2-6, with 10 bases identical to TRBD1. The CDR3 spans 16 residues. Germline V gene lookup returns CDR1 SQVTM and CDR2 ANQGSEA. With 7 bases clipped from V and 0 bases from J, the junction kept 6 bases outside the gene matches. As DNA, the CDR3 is TGCAGCGCCGGGACAGGGGCCTCCTCTGGGGCCAACGTCCTGACTTTC. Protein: CSAGTGASSGANVLTF.

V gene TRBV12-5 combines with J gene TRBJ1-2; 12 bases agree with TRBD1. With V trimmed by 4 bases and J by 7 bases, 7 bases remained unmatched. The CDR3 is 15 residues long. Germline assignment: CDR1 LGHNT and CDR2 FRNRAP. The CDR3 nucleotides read TGTGCTAGTGGTTGGGGGACAGGGGGCGCGGGTGGCTACACCTTC. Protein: CASGWGTGGAGGYTF. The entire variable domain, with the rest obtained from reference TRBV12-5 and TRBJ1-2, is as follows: DARVTQTPRHKVTEMGQEVTMRCQPILGHNTVFWYRQTMMQGLELLAYFRNRAPLDDSGMPKDRFSAEMPDATLATLKIQPSEPRDSAVYFCASGWGTGGAGGYTFGSGTRLTVV.

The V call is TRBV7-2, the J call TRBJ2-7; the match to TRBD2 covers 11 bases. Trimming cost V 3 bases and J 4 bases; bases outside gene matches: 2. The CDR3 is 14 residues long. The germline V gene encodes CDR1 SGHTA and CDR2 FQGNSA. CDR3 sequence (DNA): TGTGCCAGCAGCTTCACTAGCGGGAGTTACGAGCAGTACTTC. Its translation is CASSFTSGSYEQYF.

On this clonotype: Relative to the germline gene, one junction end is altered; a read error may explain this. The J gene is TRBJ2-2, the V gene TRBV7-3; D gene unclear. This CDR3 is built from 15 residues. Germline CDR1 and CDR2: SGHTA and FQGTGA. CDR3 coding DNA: TGTGCCAGCAGCTCGTCGACGGCGAACACTGGGGAGCTGTTTTTT. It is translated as CASSSSTANTGELFF.

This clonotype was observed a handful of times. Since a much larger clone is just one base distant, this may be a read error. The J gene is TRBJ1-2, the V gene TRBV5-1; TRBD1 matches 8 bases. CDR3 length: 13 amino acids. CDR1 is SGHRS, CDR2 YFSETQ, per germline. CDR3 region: CASSAAGGKGYIF. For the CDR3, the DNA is TGTGCCAGCAGCGCGGCAGGGGGCAAGGGCTACATCTTC.

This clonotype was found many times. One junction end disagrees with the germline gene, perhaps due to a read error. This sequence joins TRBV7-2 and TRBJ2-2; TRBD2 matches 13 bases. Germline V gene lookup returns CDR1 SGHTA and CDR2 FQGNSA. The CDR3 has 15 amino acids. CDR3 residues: CASSRTSGSTGELFF. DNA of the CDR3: TGCGCCAGCAGCCGGACTAGCGGGAGCACCGGGGAGCTGTTTTTT.